These 25 T cell receptor beta chains originate from one sample sequenced in a study of regulatory T cells in long-lasting Graves disease. With iRepertoire HTBI primers and Arm-PCR of CDR3 regions, TCR beta libraries were built. TCRdb processed the multiplex PCR reads anew with MiXCR; each CDR3 protein has one entry. The sample contains about 530,000 distinct CDR3 sequences, around 16% of which appear only once. The sample's time point: newly diagnosed GD, antithyroid drugs for less than 3 months. The authors made the TCR library using RNA they extracted from PBMCs. These sequences were also reported in another study, on T cells in Graves' hyperthyroidism and ophthalmopathy.

Specimen: peripheral blood mononuclear cells (PBMCs), collected at new diagnosis, from a patient treated with antithyroid drugs. These receptors were collected from a middle-aged woman with Graves disease.

This clonotype was seen ten or more times. This chain joins TRBV11-3 and TRBJ2-1; unclear D gene. Per germline, CDR1 SGHNT and CDR2 YENEEA. The CDR3 extends over 15 amino acids. The V end was cut by 5 bases, the J end by 6 bases, with 17 bases between. CDR3 protein: CASSPKSRPGNEQFF. The CDR3 DNA reads TGTGCCAGCAGCCCAAAATCGCGGCCTGGCAATGAGCAGTTCTTC. The complete variable domain, with remaining parts taken from reference TRBV11-3 and TRBJ2-1, reads EAGVVQSPRYKIIEKKQPVAFWCNPISGHNTLYWYLQNLGQGPELLIRYENEEAVDDSQLPKDRFSAERLKGVDSTLKIQPAELGDSAVYLCASSPKSRPGNEQFFGPGTRLTVL.

The V gene is TRBV14, the J gene TRBJ2-6; D gene uncertain. The CDR3 spans 18 residues. Trimming shortened V by 1 base and J by 0 bases, and 13 bases separated the two germline ends. Germline V gene data show CDR1 as SGHDN and CDR2 as FVKESK. CDR3 nucleotide sequence: TGTGCCAGCAGCCAAGGATTGGCGATAAGCTCTGGGGCCAACGTCCTGACTTTC. Translation gives CASSQGLAISSGANVLTF.

The table lists this clonotype with many counts. This chain uses TRBV20-1 with TRBJ2-7; tentative D call: TRBD2 (6 bases). The CDR3 runs 13 residues. V lost 4 bases to trimming and J lost 6 bases, with 16 bases between them. Per germline, CDR1 DFQATT and CDR2 SNEGSKA (reference sequence). CDR3 coding DNA: TGCAGTGCTAACGGGGGTTTACCTACCGAGCAGTACTTC. It translates to CSANGGLPTEQYF.

This clonotype appeared a few times. V and J are TRBV6-1 and TRBJ2-1; TRBD1 might be the D (6 bases). Looked up from germline, CDR1 is MNHNS and CDR2 is SASEGT. The CDR3 is 15 residues long. V was pared by 0 bases and J by 7 bases, with 13 bases between. In DNA, the CDR3 is TGTGCCAGCAGTGAAGCAGTGGACAGTCGGAATGAGCAGTTCTTC. Its protein product is CASSEAVDSRNEQFF.

This clonotype was picked up many times. This chain uses TRBV2 with TRBJ2-7, with D perhaps matching TRBD2 (6 bases). Trimming shortened V by 6 bases and J by 0 bases, and 18 bases separated the two germline ends. CDR1 SNHLY and CDR2 FYNNEI come from the germline V gene. This CDR3 has 16 amino acids. CDR3 sequence: CASSSWGLRSSYEQYF. As DNA, the CDR3 is TGTGCCAGCAGCTCTTGGGGACTCAGGAGCTCCTACGAGCAGTACTTC.

In its sample, this clonotype was seen many times. The J gene is TRBJ1-1, the V gene TRBV20-1, with a tentative D call TRBD1 (5 bases). Per germline, CDR1 DFQATT and CDR2 SNEGSKA (reference sequence). V was clipped by 5 bases and J by 0 bases, with 19 bases between them. CDR3 length: 16 amino acids. This CDR3 reads CSAPPPLRVMNTEAFF. The DNA of the CDR3 is TGCAGTGCTCCCCCCCCCCTCAGGGTCATGAACACTGAAGCTTTCTTT.

This clonotype came up a few times. The chain is built from TRBV7-8 and TRBJ1-5; D is ambiguous. This CDR3 contains 14 residues. V was clipped by 2 bases and J by 3 bases, with 8 bases between them. Looked up from germline, CDR1 is SGHVS and CDR2 is FQNEAQ. The DNA of the CDR3 is TGTGCCAGCAGCTTAACTAGGGTCAATCAGCCCCAGCATTTT. It encodes CASSLTRVNQPQHF.

This clonotype was observed many times. This chain links TRBV20-1 with TRBJ2-7; D call uncertain. Germline V gene sequence: CDR1 DFQATT, CDR2 SNEGSKA (reference sequence). Between the trimmed V and J ends, which lost 3 bases and 6 bases, there was a span of 12 bases. The CDR3 is 12 residues long. The CDR3 loop reads CSASSWVGEQYF. Here the CDR3 DNA reads TGCAGTGCTAGCTCCTGGGTGGGCGAGCAGTACTTC.

This clonotype showed up many times. The gene calls are TRBV3-1 and TRBJ2-7; 9 nucleotides align to TRBD1. The CDR3 is 16 residues long. Per germline, CDR1 LGHDT and CDR2 YNNKEL (reference sequence). J was trimmed by 3 bases and V by 0 bases; bases with no gene match: 6. CDR3 nucleotide sequence: TGTGCCAGCAGCCAAGATTACAGGGGGCTATTCTACGAGCAGTACTTC. Translation gives CASSQDYRGLFYEQYF.

This clonotype was counted between two and nine times. The CDR3 loop is CASSLRTGAHSGANVLTF. CDR3 nucleotide sequence: TGTGCCAGCAGCTTGAGGACAGGGGCCCACTCTGGGGCCAACGTCCTGACTTTC. The chain couples TRBV5-5 to TRBJ2-6; TRBD1 agrees at 9 bases. CDR1 and CDR2 from the germline V gene are SGHKS and YYEKEE (reference sequence). CDR3 size: 18 residues. The V gene end was trimmed by 1 base and the J gene end by 0 bases; junction bases not matched to a gene: 5. The full variable domain, rest sourced from reference TRBV5-5 and TRBJ2-6, is DAGVTQSPTHLIKTRGQQVTLRCSPISGHKSVSWYQQVLGQGPQFIFQYYEKEERGRGNFPDRFSARQFPNYSSELNVNALLLGDSALYLCASSLRTGAHSGANVLTFGAGSRLTVL.

This clonotype was observed at least ten times. The V gene is TRBV5-1, the J gene TRBJ2-2; 7 positions match TRBD1. The CDR3 covers 16 residues. Per germline, CDR1 SGHRS and CDR2 YFSETQ. V gave up 5 bases and J gave up 6 bases; unmatched junction bases: 13. The CDR3, as DNA: TGCGCCAGCAGTTTTGACAGGGTATTTTCGTCCGGGGAGCTGTTTTTT. Translation gives CASSFDRVFSSGELFF.

This chain uses TRBV19 with TRBJ2-2, with D hard to call. The CDR3 sequence is 12 residues long. V lost 7 bases and J lost 4, with 7 bases in between. Germline V gene sequence: CDR1 LNHDA, CDR2 SQIVND (reference sequence). CDR3 coding DNA: TGTGCCAGTATTGACGTCACCGGGGAGCTGTTTTTT. It yields the protein CASIDVTGELFF.

A remark on this clonotype: The junction differs from germline at one of its ends, possibly a read error. V gene TRBV2 combines with J gene TRBJ1-5; D uncertain. The CDR3 consists of 13 residues. In germline, CDR1 is SNHLY, CDR2 FYNNEI. CDR3 loop: CASSPTENQPRHF. CDR3 in DNA: TGTGCCAGCAGCCCCACGGAAAATCAGCCCCGGCATTTT.

This clonotype was observed at least ten times. The gene calls are TRBV6-1 and TRBJ1-1; D gene uncertain. The V and J ends lost 4 bases and 0 bases respectively, with 9 bases between them. The CDR3 spans 14 residues. Germline CDR1 MNHNS, CDR2 SASEGT. The CDR3 region has the DNA TGTGCCAGCAGTGTCCTCCAGATGAACACTGAAGCTTTCTTT. The encoded protein is CASSVLQMNTEAFF.

About this clonotype itself: This sequence may be a read error, since a much larger clone differs from it by one base. V gene TRBV13 combines with J gene TRBJ2-4, with D uncertain. CDR3 size: 14 residues. CDR1 and CDR2 from the germline V gene are PRHDT and FYEKMQ (reference sequence). V was trimmed by 5 bases and J by 13 bases, leaving 21 bases between them. The CDR3: CASSLLGAANEQYF. CDR3 coding DNA: TGTGCCAGCAGCCTCCTCGGCGCGGCCAATGAGCAGTACTTC.

This clonotype has more than one count but fewer than ten. The chain uses TRBV20-1 and TRBJ2-3; 13 bases map to TRBD2. Losses at the gene ends were 1 base for V and 3 bases for J; bases not matched to a gene: 10. Germline values: CDR1 DFQATT, CDR2 SNEGSKA (reference sequence). CDR3 size: 18 residues. The CDR3: CSARGTSGGGRGTDTQYF. In DNA form, the CDR3 reads TGCAGTGCTAGAGGAACTAGCGGGGGGGGCAGGGGTACAGATACGCAGTATTTT.

This clonotype was recorded at least ten times. The V gene is TRBV27, the J gene TRBJ1-2, with 8 bases fitting TRBD1. CDR1 MNHEY and CDR2 SMNVEV come from the germline V gene (reference sequence). Losses at the gene ends were 6 bases for V and 4 bases for J; bases not matched to a gene: 7. The CDR3 sequence is 14 residues long. CDR3 protein: CASSLTGDGYGYTF. Written as DNA, the CDR3 is TGTGCCAGCAGCCTGACAGGGGATGGCTATGGCTACACCTTC.

This clonotype was recorded a few times. The chain uses TRBV4-1 and TRBJ2-1; weak D call: TRBD2 (5 bases). The germline V gene has CDR1 MGHRA and CDR2 YSYEKL. The CDR3 totals 16 residues. Between the trimmed V and J ends, which lost 4 bases and 3 bases, there was a span of 16 bases. CDR3 amino acids: CASSRPSGPFYNEQFF. In DNA form, the CDR3 reads TGCGCCAGCAGCCGGCCCAGCGGACCTTTCTACAATGAGCAGTTCTTC.

This clonotype was observed many times. Compared with germline, one end of the junction differs, possibly owing to a read error. This sequence joins TRBV3-1 and TRBJ2-5; 15 bases map to TRBD2. The CDR3 extends over 16 amino acids. The germline V gene encodes CDR1 LGHDT and CDR2 YNNKEL (reference sequence). CDR3 protein: CASSQGLAGGQETQYF. In DNA form, the CDR3 reads TGCGCCAGCAGCCAGGGACTAGCGGGGGGTCAAGAGACCCAGTACTTC.

This clonotype was observed a handful of times. This chain links TRBV7-3 with TRBJ2-7; D not resolved. Trimming stripped 5 bases from V and 5 bases from J, with 13 bases between. In germline, CDR1 is SGHTA, CDR2 FQGTGA. The CDR3 runs 13 residues. DNA for the CDR3: TGTGCCAGCAGCCGCACTCGGGCGGACGAGCAGTACTTC. Amino acids: CASSRTRADEQYF.

This clonotype was detected ten times or more. The J gene is TRBJ1-1, the V gene TRBV2; weak D call: TRBD1 (6 bases). This CDR3 has 14 amino acids. V lost 7 bases, J lost 0 bases, and 12 bases lay in between. Germline CDR1 is SNHLY and CDR2 is FYNNEI. The chain's CDR3 is CASTRGGLNTEAFF. The DNA of the CDR3 is TGTGCCAGCACCCGGGGGGGGCTGAACACTGAAGCTTTCTTT.

This clonotype was detected ten times or more. J is TRBJ1-2 and V is TRBV12-3 or TRBV12-4; D call uncertain. This CDR3 is built from 13 residues. With 2 bases removed from V and 6 bases from J, the gap between germline ends came to 10 bases. The CDR3 sequence: CASSLWEADGYTF. CDR3 coding DNA: TGTGCCAGCAGTTTATGGGAAGCCGATGGCTACACCTTC.

This chain connects TRBV27 to TRBJ1-1, with 10 positions matching TRBD1. J gave up 6 bases and V 6 bases, and 10 bases lay outside the gene matches. The CDR3 has 15 residues. The germline CDR1 and CDR2 sequences are MNHEY and SMNVEV (reference sequence). The CDR3 DNA reads TGTGCCAGCAGAACTCGACAGGGGGCTGGACCTGAAGCTTTCTTT. It is translated as CASRTRQGAGPEAFF.

This clonotype was recorded many times. The rearrangement links TRBV6-5 to TRBJ2-3; perhaps TRBD2 as D (5 bases). Trimming stripped 0 bases from V and 2 bases from J, with 12 bases between. The CDR3 is 16 residues long. The V gene's germline CDR1 is MNHEY and CDR2 SVGAGI. The CDR3 coding sequence is TGTGCCAGCAGTTACTCGAGTAGACTACCCACAGATACGCAGTATTTT. This sequence encodes CASSYSSRLPTDTQYF.

This clonotype was recorded many times. The chain links TRBV2 to TRBJ2-1, with 12 positions matching TRBD2. Losses at the gene ends were 7 bases for V and 8 bases for J; bases not matched to a gene: 9. Germline loops: CDR1 SNHLY, CDR2 FYNNEI. The CDR3 extends over 15 amino acids. The CDR3 loop reads CASIPTSGGRYEQFF. For the CDR3, the DNA is TGTGCCAGCATCCCGACTAGCGGGGGACGGTATGAGCAGTTCTTC.